There are many counts of the clone carrying this T cell receptor beta chain. Its antigen is still unknown. There are 15 residues in the CDR3. V lost 5 bases to trimming and J lost 0 bases, with 13 bases between them. Germline CDR1 is PRHDT and CDR2 is FYEKMQ (reference sequence). The data are from a study of Graves' ophthalmopathy and Graves' hyperthyroidism. Study in general: Before any treatment, peripheral blood was taken at the initial diagnosis.

RNA served as the template for amplifying TCR beta CDR3 regions. Second-round multiplex PCR followed a first-round RT-PCR using HTBI primers. TCRdb re-called the multiplex PCR reads with MiXCR, one entry per CDR3 protein. The table has 340,000 or so distinct CDR3 sequences, 15% to 20% seen once. The PBMCs originated from roughly 10 ml of fresh peripheral blood. Study-wide points: Also, most clonotypes expanded in the thyroid above 0.001 frequency appeared in blood.

This clonotype was obtained from an adult man with Graves' ophthalmopathy. Sequencing was performed on peripheral blood. The rearrangement uses TRBV13 and TRBJ2-5; D perhaps matches TRBD2 (5 bases). The CDR3 region is CASSRQRSYQETQYF. In DNA form, the CDR3 reads TGTGCCAGCAGCCGCCAGCGGTCGTACCAAGAGACCCAGTACTTC.